This T cell receptor (beta chain) originates from a study of Ad26.COV2.S vaccination and SARS-CoV-2 variants. TCRdb's copy holds only in-frame clones and misses some; the assay was immunoSEQ multiplex PCR. Among about 680,000 clones listed, 80% to 90% were seen once. The sample's treatment: roughly 19 received Ad26.COV2.S at low or high dose, single or two shots; about 5 received placebo; per-sample allocation not given. At day 63 after the first vaccine or placebo injection, samples were drawn. CDR1 LNHDA and CDR2 SQIVND come from the germline V gene (reference sequence). CDR3 length: 15 residues. Trimming removed 5 bases at V and 5 bases at J, with 16 bases between.

This sequence joins TRBV19 and TRBJ2-1, with D possibly matching TRBD2 (5 bases). The starting material was peripheral blood, obtained in a trial of Ad26.COV2.S vaccine versus placebo. This receptor was obtained from a person between 18 and 65 years old who received the Ad26.COV2.S COVID-19 vaccine or a placebo. The CDR3 DNA sequence: TGTGCCAGTAGTTACGGGCCTCTAGCCAACAATGAGCAGTTCTTC. This codes for CASSYGPLANNEQFF. The full variable domain, completed using reference TRBV19 and TRBJ2-1, is DGGITQSPKYLFRKEGQNVTLSCEQNLNHDAMYWYRQDPGQGLRLIYYSQIVNDFQKGDIAEGYSVSREKKESFPLTVTSAQKNPTAFYLCASSYGPLANNEQFFGPGTRLTVL.